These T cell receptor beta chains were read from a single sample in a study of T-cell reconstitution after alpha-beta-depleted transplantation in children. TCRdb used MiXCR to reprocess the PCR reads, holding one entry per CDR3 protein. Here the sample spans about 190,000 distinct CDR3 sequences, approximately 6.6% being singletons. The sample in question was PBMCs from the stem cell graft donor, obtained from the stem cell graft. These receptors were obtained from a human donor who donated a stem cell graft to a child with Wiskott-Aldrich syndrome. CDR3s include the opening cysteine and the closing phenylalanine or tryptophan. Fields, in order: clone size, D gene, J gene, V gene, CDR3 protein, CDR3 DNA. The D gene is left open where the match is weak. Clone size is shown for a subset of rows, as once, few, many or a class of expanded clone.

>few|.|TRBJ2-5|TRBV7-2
CASSLGGGGERAQYF
TGTGCCAGCAGCTTAGGCGGGGGCGGGGAGAGGGCCCAGTACTTC
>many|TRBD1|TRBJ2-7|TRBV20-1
CSAVTGKSYEQYF
TGCAGTGCTGTGACAGGGAAATCTTACGAGCAGTACTTC
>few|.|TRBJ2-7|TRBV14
CASSLDPEAAAEQYF
TGTGCCAGCAGCCTCGACCCTGAGGCAGCTGCCGAGCAGTACTTC
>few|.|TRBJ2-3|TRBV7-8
CASSPLRGRPSTDTQYF
TGTGCCAGCAGCCCCCTCCGGGGTCGACCTAGCACAGATACGCAGTATTTT
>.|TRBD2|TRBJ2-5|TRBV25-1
CASSDEREYQETQYF
TGTGCCAGCAGTGATGAGCGGGAGTACCAAGAGACCCAGTACTTC
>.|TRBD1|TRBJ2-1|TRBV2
CASSGWTGDDNEQFF
TGTGCCAGCAGTGGGTGGACAGGGGACGACAATGAGCAGTTCTTC
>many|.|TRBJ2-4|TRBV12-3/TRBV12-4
CASSFSGANYLAKNIQYF
TGTGCCAGCAGTTTCTCGGGGGCCAACTACCTAGCCAAAAACATTCAGTACTTC
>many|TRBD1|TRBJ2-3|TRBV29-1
CSADRGRTDTQYF
TGCAGCGCAGACAGGGGTCGGACAGATACGCAGTATTTT
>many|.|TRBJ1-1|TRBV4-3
CASSPHSARDTEAFF
TGCGCCAGCAGCCCACACAGCGCCCGGGACACTGAAGCTTTCTTT
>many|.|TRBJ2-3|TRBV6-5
CASSETTDTQYF
TGTGCCAGCAGTGAGACGACAGATACGCAGTATTTT
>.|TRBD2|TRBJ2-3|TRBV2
CASRANPGLAVPTDTQYF
TGTGCCAGCAGGGCTAATCCGGGACTAGCGGTACCCACGGATACGCAGTATTTT
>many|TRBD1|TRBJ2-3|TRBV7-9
CASSWRTGGNTDTQYF
TGTGCCAGCAGCTGGAGGACAGGGGGCAACACAGATACGCAGTATTTT
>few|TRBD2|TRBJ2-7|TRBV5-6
CASSFRRGLAGDEQYF
TGTGCCAGCAGCTTTAGACGAGGACTAGCGGGAGACGAGCAGTACTTC
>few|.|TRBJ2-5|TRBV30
CAWSRRKEETQYF
TGTGCCTGGAGTAGGCGAAAGGAAGAGACCCAGTACTTC
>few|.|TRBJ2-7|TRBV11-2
CASSQKPSRAPSYEQYF
TGTGCCAGCAGCCAGAAGCCTAGCAGGGCGCCCTCCTACGAGCAGTACTTC
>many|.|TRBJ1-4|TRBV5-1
CASGTGRDNEKLFF
TGCGCCAGCGGAACCGGACGGGATAATGAAAAACTGTTTTTT
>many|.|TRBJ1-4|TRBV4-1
CASSLHAATNEKLFF
TGCGCCAGCAGCCTACACGCTGCAACTAATGAAAAACTGTTTTTT
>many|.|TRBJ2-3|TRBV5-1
CASSQSGARTDTQYF
TGCGCCAGCAGCCAATCAGGGGCGAGGACAGATACGCAGTATTTT
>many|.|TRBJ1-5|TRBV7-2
CASSLALHQPQHF
TGTGCCAGCAGCTTAGCTTTGCATCAGCCCCAGCATTTT
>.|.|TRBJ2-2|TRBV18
CASSPGRNTGELFF
TGTGCCAGCTCACCAGGCAGAAACACCGGGGAGCTGTTTTTT
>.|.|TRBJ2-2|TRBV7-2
CASSPWANTGELFF
TGTGCCAGCAGCCCGTGGGCAAACACCGGGGAGCTGTTTTTT
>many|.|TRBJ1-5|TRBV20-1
CSARTVGFNQPQHF
TGCAGTGCTCGGACAGTGGGGTTCAATCAGCCCCAGCATTTT
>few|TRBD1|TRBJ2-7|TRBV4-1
CASSRGTGIYEQYF
TGCGCCAGCAGCCGCGGGACAGGGATCTACGAGCAGTACTTC
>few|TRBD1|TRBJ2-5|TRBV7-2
CASSADRGRETQYF
TGTGCCAGCAGCGCAGACAGGGGGAGGGAGACCCAGTACTTC
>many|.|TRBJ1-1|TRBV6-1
CASRRGMNTEAFF
TGTGCCAGCAGACGGGGCATGAACACTGAAGCTTTCTTT
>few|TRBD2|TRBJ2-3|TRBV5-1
CASSLPRGGLDTQYF
TGCGCCAGCAGCTTGCCTCGCGGGGGGCTGGATACGCAGTATTTT
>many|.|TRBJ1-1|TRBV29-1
CSGVGGEGTEAFF
TGCAGCGGGGTGGGGGGCGAGGGGACTGAAGCTTTCTTT
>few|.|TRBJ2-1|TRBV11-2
CASSLAVGQFF
TGTGCCAGCAGCTTAGCCGTAGGGCAGTTCTTC
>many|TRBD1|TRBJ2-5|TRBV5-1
CASSSGLNRGETQYF
TGCGCCAGCAGCTCCGGACTTAACAGGGGAGAGACCCAGTACTTC
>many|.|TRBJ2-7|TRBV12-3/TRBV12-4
CASSLYRAGSEQYF
TGTGCCAGCAGTTTATACAGGGCGGGTTCCGAGCAGTACTTC
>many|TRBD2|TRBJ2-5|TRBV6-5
CASSYQRSGLAETQYF
TGTGCCAGCAGTTACCAAAGATCCGGACTAGCGGAGACCCAGTACTTC
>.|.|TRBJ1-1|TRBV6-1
CASSKGRLNTEAFF
TGTGCCAGCAGTAAAGGCAGGCTGAACACTGAAGCTTTCTTT
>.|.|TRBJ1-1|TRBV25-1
CASSAPPGKPGWDTEAFF
TGTGCCAGCAGTGCGCCTCCGGGGAAACCGGGTTGGGACACTGAAGCTTTCTTT
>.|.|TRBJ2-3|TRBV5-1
CASRSDGVTDTQYF
TGCGCCAGCAGATCGGACGGAGTTACAGATACGCAGTATTTT
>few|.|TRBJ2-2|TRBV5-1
CASSRSRQEKDTGELFF
TGCGCCAGCAGCCGCTCCCGACAGGAGAAGGACACCGGGGAGCTGTTTTTT
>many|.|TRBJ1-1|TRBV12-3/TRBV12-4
CASSLDPRNTEAFF
TGTGCCAGCAGTTTAGACCCACGGAACACTGAAGCTTTCTTT
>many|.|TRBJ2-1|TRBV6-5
CASSYSRSGYNEQFF
TGTGCCAGCAGTTACTCGAGGTCAGGTTACAATGAGCAGTTCTTC
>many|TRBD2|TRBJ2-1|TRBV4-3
CASSPDPTGTSGGKEQFF
TGCGCCAGCAGCCCCGACCCCACCGGGACTAGCGGAGGTAAAGAGCAGTTCTTC
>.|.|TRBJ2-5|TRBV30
CAWGTGWTETQYF
TGTGCCTGGGGGACTGGGTGGACGGAGACCCAGTACTTC
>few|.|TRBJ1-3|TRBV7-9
CASSLAWTTGNTIYF
TGTGCCAGCAGCTTAGCCTGGACAACGGGAAACACCATATATTTT
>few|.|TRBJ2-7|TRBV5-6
CASSLGGQTPTYEQYF
TGTGCCAGCAGCTTGGGTGGACAGACCCCGACCTACGAGCAGTACTTC
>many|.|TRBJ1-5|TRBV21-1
CASSKEEDRCNQPQHF
TGTGCCAGCAGCAAAGAGGAGGACAGGTGCAATCAGCCCCAGCATTTT
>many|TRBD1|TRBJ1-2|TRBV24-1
CATSDLSTGESGYTF
TGTGCCACCAGTGATTTGTCGACAGGGGAGTCTGGCTACACCTTC
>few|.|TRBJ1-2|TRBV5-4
CASGSETGRGSHGYTF
TGTGCCAGCGGAAGCGAGACAGGCAGGGGATCCCATGGCTACACCTTC
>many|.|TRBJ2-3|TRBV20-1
CSAQLVSTDTQYF
TGCAGTGCTCAGCTAGTTAGCACAGATACGCAGTATTTT
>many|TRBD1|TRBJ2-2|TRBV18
CASSPRFDRDTGELFF
TGTGCCAGCTCACCACGATTTGACAGGGACACCGGGGAGCTGTTTTTT
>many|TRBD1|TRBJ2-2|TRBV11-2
CASSSNRQGPPNTGELFF
TGTGCCAGCAGCTCTAACAGACAGGGGCCCCCGAACACCGGGGAGCTGTTTTTT
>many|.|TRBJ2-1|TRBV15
CATALGGSYNEQFF
TGTGCCACCGCACTTGGGGGCTCCTACAATGAGCAGTTCTTC